This T cell receptor (beta chain) is drawn from a study of regulatory T cells in long-lasting Graves disease. CDR3-region Arm-PCR and iRepertoire HTBI primers produced the TCR beta libraries. Each CDR3 protein gets one entry after TCRdb re-called the multiplex PCR reads with MiXCR. Of 300,000 to 500,000 distinct CDR3 sequences listed, less than 25% are singletons. This CDR3 comprises 15 residues. The germline gives CDR1 SQVTM, CDR2 ANQGSEA. Trimming removed 5 bases from V and 5 bases from J; junction bases left unmatched: 11. This clonotype was observed a handful of times. Time point given: persistent/refractory GD, antithyroid drugs over 5 years with positive TRAb. Construction of the TCR library relied on RNA isolated from PBMCs. Criteria from the American Thyroid Association guidelines were applied to diagnose Graves' disease.

The chain employs TRBV29-1 and TRBJ2-3; 9 bases match TRBD2. This specimen was peripheral blood mononuclear cells (PBMCs), taken when the disease was refractory, from a patient treated with antithyroid drugs. The TCR originated in a female donor with Graves disease. Here the CDR3 DNA reads TGCAGCGTTCCCAGCGGGAGGCCTCGGGGAGATACGCAGTATTTT. Protein product: CSVPSGRPRGDTQYF.